These T cell receptor beta chains were read from a single sample in a study of blood T cell repertoires in COVID-19. Clones were read by immunoSEQ multiplex PCR, and TCRdb kept only the in-frame ones, dropping some. The top ten clones hold 12% of a sample with tens of thousands of clones, 70% to 85% of them seen once. The sequencing input was peripheral blood. These receptors were collected from a human donor in a cohort sampled during active COVID-19. The CDR3 runs from the conserved cysteine through the conserved F or W. A D gene is named only where the DNA matches it firmly. Size tells how often a clone was seen (once, few, many) or the class of an expanded clone, and some rows leave it out.

>.|.|TRBJ1-2|12|TRBV30
TGTGCCTGGAGTGTCTCGGGGTATGGCTACACCTTC
CAWSVSGYGYTF
>TRBD2|once|TRBJ2-3|13|TRBV19
TGTGCGGCGGGACTAGCGGGGTCAGATACGCAGTATTTT
CAAGLAGSDTQYF
>.|.|TRBJ2-7|15|TRBV6-5
TGTGCCAGCAGTTACTCGGCGGGTATGTTCTACGAGCAGTACTTC
CASSYSAGMFYEQYF
>.|.|TRBJ1-1|14|TRBV2
TGTGCCAGCAGTGAATATGAGAAGAACACTGAAGCTTTCTTT
CASSEYEKNTEAFF
>TRBD1|.|TRBJ1-4|16|TRBV9
TGTGCCAGCAGCGTACAGGGGGCAACAACTAATGAAAAACTGTTTTTT
CASSVQGATTNEKLFF
>.|.|TRBJ1-1|14|TRBV4-1
TGCGCCAGCAGCCAAGATCGGAGGAACACTGAAGCTTTCTTT
CASSQDRRNTEAFF
>TRBD1|.|TRBJ1-1|17|TRBV19
TGTGCCAGTAGTATAAGGGCAGGGGGGCCAAGGAACACTGAAGCTTTCTTT
CASSIRAGGPRNTEAFF
>.|.|TRBJ1-6|16|TRBV9
TGTGCCAGCAGCTCCTTCCGAGGACTCGATAATTCACCCCTCCACTTT
CASSSFRGLDNSPLHF
>.|.|TRBJ2-3|13|TRBV19
TGTGCCAGTAGCTCGGGAAGCACAGATACGCAGTATTTT
CASSSGSTDTQYF
>.|.|TRBJ1-1|13|TRBV28
TGTGCCAGCCTACCGTCCGTCGCCACTGAAGCTTTCTTT
CASLPSVATEAFF
>TRBD2|.|TRBJ2-3|15|TRBV18
TGTGCCAGCTCACGTCAGCGGGGAACCACAGATACGCAGTATTTT
CASSRQRGTTDTQYF
>.|once|TRBJ1-4|16|TRBV4-1
TGCGCCAGCAGCCGCGGGAGTAGGGGGTCTAATGAAAAACTGTTTTTT
CASSRGSRGSNEKLFF
>TRBD2|.|TRBJ2-7|15|TRBV7-8
TGTGCCAGCAGCTCCTCCCGGACTAGCCCTTACGAGCAGTACTTC
CASSSSRTSPYEQYF
>.|few|TRBJ2-1|13|TRBV2
TGTGCCAGCACTCCCGGGTCCTACAATGAGCAGTTCTTC
CASTPGSYNEQFF
>.|.|TRBJ2-3|15|TRBV7-9
TGTGCCAGCAGCCCGGGTTCCGATCGCACAGATACGCAGTATTTT
CASSPGSDRTDTQYF
>TRBD1|.|TRBJ2-5|14|TRBV7-2
TGTGCCAGCAGCACGAGACAGGGGAGAGAGACCCAGTACTTC
CASSTRQGRETQYF
>.|.|TRBJ1-4|13|TRBV27
TGTGCCAGCAGATCGGGGGGATCTGAAAAACTGTTTTTT
CASRSGGSEKLFF
>TRBD2|.|TRBJ2-5|14|TRBV9
TGTGCCAGCAGCAAGAGCGGGGGGGGAGAGACCCAGTACTTC
CASSKSGGGETQYF
>.|.|TRBJ1-2|14|TRBV5-1
TGCGCCAGCAGCTTGATGGCCTCTAACTATGGCTACACCTTC
CASSLMASNYGYTF
>.|.|TRBJ2-1|14|TRBV5-1
TGCGCCAGCAGCGTGGGTGGAGCTGACAATGAGCAGTTCTTC
CASSVGGADNEQFF
>.|.|TRBJ1-6|15|TRBV6-5
TGTGCCAGCAGACCGCCGCAGGGGTTTGATTCACCCCTCCACTTT
CASRPPQGFDSPLHF
>TRBD1|.|TRBJ1-5|15|TRBV7-2
TGTGCCAGCAGCCTAGGGGGCCCAAGCAATCAGCCCCAGCATTTT
CASSLGGPSNQPQHF
>TRBD1|.|TRBJ2-7|15|TRBV10-3
TGTGCCACCTCCGACCCCGACAGGGCCGGTTACGAGCAGTACTTC
CATSDPDRAGYEQYF
>TRBD1|few|TRBJ2-1|17|TRBV7-7
TGTGCTAGCAGCTTAGGCCCCCGGGGACAGGGAGACAATGAGCAGTTCTTC
CASSLGPRGQGDNEQFF
>TRBD2|once|TRBJ2-5|18|TRBV6-1
TGTGCCAGCAGTGAAGCTAAACTAGCGGGGGGCCCTCGGGAGACCCAGTACTTC
CASSEAKLAGGPRETQYF
>TRBD1|.|TRBJ2-1|15|TRBV2
TGTGCCAGCAAATTTTCGGGACAGGGAATCAATGAGCAGTTCTTC
CASKFSGQGINEQFF
>.|.|TRBJ1-1|13|TRBV3-1/TRBV3-2
TGTGCCAGCAGCCAGGGCAGGTACTCTGAAGCTTTCTTT
CASSQGRYSEAFF
>TRBD2|.|TRBJ2-3|16|TRBV7-8
TGTGCCAGCAGCTTAGGGACTAGCGGGGGTGGCGATACGCAGTATTTT
CASSLGTSGGGDTQYF